This T cell receptor (beta chain) was recovered during a study of tumor-infiltrating lymphocytes in primary liver carcinoma (TCRdb year 2017). Background for the entire study: Of the five patients (three men and two women, aged 30 to 69 years), four had hepatocellular carcinoma and one had combined HCC and intrahepatic cholangiocarcinoma. Roughly 3.65 to 7.5 million productive TCRbeta reads were obtained per sample, and no significant difference in read depth was found between tissue types. High reproducibility was observed for the technical replicate repertoires, with mean shared-clone rates approximately 0.92 and correlation coefficients above 0.95. A total of roughly 35 specimens from 5 patients went through TCRbeta repertoire sequencing, namely 25 tumor regions, 5 adjacent noncancerous liver tissues and 5 peripheral blood samples. To link TCRbeta repertoire diversity with the local molecular phenotype, the roughly 23 tumor region samples were profiled using Agilent mRNA microarrays. The five patients had tumors staged T1-T3 N0M0, with maximum diameters ranging from roughly 4 to 10 cm. The study combined TCRbeta repertoire sequencing, expression microarrays and whole-exome sequencing across five regions of each liver tumor, with adjacent normal tissue and blood.

The CDR3 holds 13 amino acids from the cysteine to the phenylalanine. Here the CDR3 DNA is all that survives: 39 bases in frame from base 1. Without any cell sorting, total RNA and DNA were co-extracted from approximately 20-30 mg of bulk tissue using the AllPrep DNA/RNA mini kit. Surgical resection was performed in China between 2015 and 2016 on five or six patients with histopathologically diagnosed primary liver carcinoma. Patients had chronic HBV infection and were treatment-naive at sampling. Each tumor was sampled at five spatially separated regions: the tumor centre plus the superior, inferior, left-lateral and right-lateral poles. According to histology, viable tumor cells made up more than 75% of every tumor sample. Fresh tumor and adjacent tissue pieces were bisected; one half was stored in RNAlater at -80°C, the other sent for histology. Using a constant-region primer and ProtoScript II reverse transcriptase, TCRbeta-specific cDNA was reverse-transcribed from around 520 ng total RNA. Three nested multiplex PCR rounds, following a slightly modified ARM-PCR procedure, were used to build the TCRbeta libraries. The first two PCR rounds used multiplex TRBV1-TRBV30 forward primers with a Cbeta reverse primer, each for about 9 cycles. Sample barcodes and Illumina adapters were added in a final 25-cycle PCR with Deep VentR polymerase. Before sequencing, amplicons of 200-500 bp were gel-purified using a QIAquick gel extraction kit. TCRbeta amplicons were sequenced on an Illumina HiSeq 2500 with 250-bp paired-end reads. In the original analysis: To recover full CDR3 sequences, reads were quality-trimmed using Trimmomatic v0.33 and paired reads were then merged using FLASH v1.2.11. V, D and J germline segments were assigned to the rearranged TCRbeta sequences by MiGEC v1.2.1b. Clonotype statistics and Shannon-Wiener diversity indices were calculated with VDJtools v1.0.0. Except for diversity analysis, only the 250 most abundant clonotypes of each sample were used in subsequent analyses to reduce sampling bias. In-frame beta chains were kept once TCRdb had trimmed the public reads at Q25 with fastp and called clones with MiXCR. CDR3 protein sequences are deduplicated, and each keeps its most common genes and DNA. TCRdb, not the authors, supplied the V and J calls. Here the sample has 120,000 or so distinct CDR3 sequences; around 62% occur a single time. The leading ten clones occupy around 9.7% of the sample.

This clonotype was counted a single time. What this receptor recognizes is not known. A much larger clone lies one base from this, so it may be a read error. The study at large found these results: Only five patients were included in the study, and the authors note that the findings should be validated in a larger study. Just about 8-25% of top clones turned up in all five regions of a tumor, which suggests spatial heterogeneity among tumor-infiltrating T cells. Because sequencing covered only the TCR beta chain and unpaired alpha chains were not captured, true repertoire diversity is likely underestimated. Since the samples were bulk and unsorted, there was no way to compare CD4+ and CD8+ T cell repertoires. Repertoire overlap was higher between tumor regions (mean about 35%) than tumor-adjacent (17%) or tumor-blood (about 14%) pairs, consistent with antigen-driven expansion. The top 250 clones made up a significantly larger repertoire fraction in tumors than in blood (p = 0.039).

Recombination joined TRBV12-3 or TRBV12-4 with TRBJ2-7; the D call is tentative, TRBD1 or TRBD2, as each matches 5 bases. The sample consisted of liver tumor tissue from sampling region 1. The sample's cell subset or site label, decoded: tumor region T1, superior pole. This clonotype was obtained from an older woman with primary liver carcinoma and hepatitis B virus infection. The DNA sequence follows: TGTGTCAGCAGCACTAGAGCCGCAGGGGAGCAGTACTTC. Its translation is CVSSTRAAGEQYF.